This T cell receptor beta chain was captured by sequencing in a study of blood T cell repertoires in COVID-19. The wider study: Both acute and convalescent COVID-19 samples were obtained from the United States, Italy and Spain. Sample material is recorded as cDNA or gDNA derived from T cells, B-cell-depleted T cells, or PBMCs.

As processed by the authors: By means of reference gene primer amplification, nucleated cell counts were estimated. Sequencing was performed with immunoSEQ multiplex PCR; in TCRdb, only in-frame clones are kept and a portion is missing. D and trimming come from the DNA, and the V and J calls and clone size come from that table. Of some 120,000 clones in the sample, under 95% are singletons; the top ten hold around 4.6%. Patients in Seattle were enrolled during active infection, then followed longitudinally. Germline V gene sequence: CDR1 MNHEY, CDR2 SMNVEV (reference sequence). This CDR3 spans 16 amino acids. The V segment lost 5 bases and the J segment 4 bases; nucleotides outside the gene matches: 11.

This sequence joins TRBV27 and TRBJ2-1; 7 bases line up with TRBD2. The sequenced material came from peripheral blood. This TCR derives from a man aged 55 to 69 with COVID-19, enrolled during active disease. This CDR3 reads CASSQSGAGSYNEQFF. The CDR3 nucleotides read TGTGCCAGCAGTCAGAGTGGAGCGGGATCTTACAATGAGCAGTTCTTC.